The sample holds many counts of the clone carrying this T cell receptor (beta chain). This entry belongs to a study of T cells after yellow fever vaccination. TCRdb reprocessed the 5' RACE reads with MiXCR, giving one entry per CDR3 protein. This table has some 48,000 distinct CDR3 sequences, more than 6% appearing once. The V end lost 2 bases, the J end lost 4 bases, and 13 bases lay between the germline ends. The germline CDR1 and CDR2 sequences are MNHEY and SVGEGT. The CDR3 has 15 amino acids. This chain connects TRBV6-2 or TRBV6-3 to TRBJ2-3, with D hard to call. This receptor was identified in a man aged 30 to 45 who received the YFV17D yellow fever vaccine. Sequencing was performed on PBMCs, either bulk or a sorted T-cell subset (CD4+, CD8+, memory, or dextramer-sorted; not recorded which), taken 45 days after the yellow fever booster vaccination. The CDR3 DNA sequence: TGTGCCAGCAGTTACGGCTTGAACCCACCAGATACGCAGTATTTT. It specifies CASSYGLNPPDTQYF.